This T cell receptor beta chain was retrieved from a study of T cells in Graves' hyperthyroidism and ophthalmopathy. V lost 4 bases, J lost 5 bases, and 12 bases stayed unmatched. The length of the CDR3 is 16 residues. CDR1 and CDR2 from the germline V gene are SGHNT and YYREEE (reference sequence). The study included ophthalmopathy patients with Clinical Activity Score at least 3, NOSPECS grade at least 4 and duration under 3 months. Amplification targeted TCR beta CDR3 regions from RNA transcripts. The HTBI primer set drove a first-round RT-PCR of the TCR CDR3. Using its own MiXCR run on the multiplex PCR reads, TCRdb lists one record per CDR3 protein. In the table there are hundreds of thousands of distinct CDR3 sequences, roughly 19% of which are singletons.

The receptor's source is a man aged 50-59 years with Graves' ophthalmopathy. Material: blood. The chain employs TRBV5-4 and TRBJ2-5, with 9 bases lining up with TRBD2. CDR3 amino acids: CASSHPQAGGRETQYF. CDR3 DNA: TGTGCCAGCAGCCACCCCCAGGCGGGGGGGAGGGAGACCCAGTACTTC.